The sequence of this T cell receptor (beta chain) was determined in a study of CD8+ T cells in alopecia areata. Study context: Tofacitinib was taken orally by treated patients, and the dose was 5 to 10 mg twice daily.

Extracted RNA was reverse transcribed into cDNA, the sequencing template. Sequenced by immunoSEQ multiplex PCR; TCRdb stores in-frame clones only, minus some. The sample yields 100,000 to 150,000 clones, 45% to 65% seen once. V shed 1 base, J shed 6 bases, and the junction held 4 bases outside the gene matches. Germline V lookup: CDR1 SGHTA, CDR2 FQGNSA. The CDR3 has 14 amino acids. Peripheral blood and lesional scalp punch biopsies came from alopecia areata patients. From PBMCs, CD4+ and CD8+ T cells were sorted. Overall study findings and caveats: Clonality exceeded that of normal scalp in lesional scalp, most notably in alopecia totalis/universalis.

On this clone: Its specificity is unknown.

The sequence was collected from a human donor with alopecia areata. The material sequenced was CD4+ T cells sorted from blood, taken at week 0. The chain employs TRBV7-2 and TRBJ2-3; TRBD2 agrees at 7 bases. CDR3 region: CASSLVRAGDTQYF. The CDR3 bases are TGTGCCAGCAGCTTAGTGAGAGCGGGGGATACGCAGTATTTT.